Following are 11 T cell receptor beta chains from one sample sequenced in a study of blood T cell repertoires in COVID-19. Sequenced by immunoSEQ multiplex PCR; TCRdb stores in-frame clones only, minus some. The data contain approximately 53,000 clones, 78% of them singletons. Sequences were obtained from PBMCs or T cells enriched from blood (not recorded which). Every receptor here comes from a woman in her fifties or sixties with acute COVID-19.

Here the CDR3 reads CASSLDPAYEQYF. The CDR3 DNA follows: TGTGCCAGCAGCTTAGACCCAGCCTACGAGCAGTACTTC. The genes are TRBV7-6 and TRBJ2-7; D gene unclear. Germline V gene data show CDR1 as SGHVS and CDR2 as FNYEAQ. This CDR3 has 13 amino acids. Trimming took 1 base from V and 2 from J, leaving 6 bases between them. Using reference TRBV7-6 and TRBJ2-7 for the parts outside the CDR3, the full variable domain is GAGVSQSPRYKVTKRGQDVALRCDPISGHVSLYWYRQALGQGPEFLTYFNYEAQQDKSGLPNDRFSAERPEGSISTLTIQRTEQRDSAMYRCASSLDPAYEQYFGPGTRLTVT.

As DNA, the CDR3 is TGCGCCAGCAGCTTGGGCGGTATGGAGGGGACTGAAGCTTTCTTT. Residues: CASSLGGMEGTEAFF. The chain uses TRBV5-1 and TRBJ1-1; maybe TRBD1 (5 bases). Trimming took 0 bases from V and 5 from J, leaving 14 bases between them. This CDR3 is built from 15 residues. CDR1 and CDR2 from the germline V gene are SGHRS and YFSETQ. Drawing the rest from reference TRBV5-1 and TRBJ1-1, the complete variable domain is KAGVTQTPRYLIKTRGQQVTLSCSPISGHRSVSWYQQTPGQGLQFLFEYFSETQRNKGNFPGRFSGRQFSNSRSEMNVSTLELGDSALYLCASSLGGMEGTEAFFGQGTRLTVV.

This chain joins TRBV7-9 and TRBJ2-3; D remains ambiguous. This CDR3 spans 11 amino acids. V was cut by 5 bases and J by 5 bases, with 5 bases left in between. CDR1 SEHNR and CDR2 FQNEAQ come from the germline V gene (reference sequence). CDR3 nucleotides: TGTGCCAGCAGCGAGGTAGATACGCAGTATTTT. It is translated as CASSEVDTQYF.

In its sample, this clone was seen once. The chain employs TRBV6-4 and TRBJ2-3; perhaps TRBD2 as D (6 bases). V was cut by 6 bases and J by 2 bases, with 12 bases left in between. The germline V gene has CDR1 MRHNA and CDR2 SNTAGT. The CDR3 totals 14 residues. CDR3 loop: CASSRDSYTDTQYF. CDR3 DNA: TGTGCCAGCAGCCGGGACTCTTACACAGATACGCAGTATTTT.

Only a few counts were recorded for this clone. The rearrangement links TRBV14 to TRBJ1-2, with 9 bases fitting TRBD1. The CDR3 sequence is 16 residues long. Germline V gene sequence: CDR1 SGHDN, CDR2 FVKESK. Trimming took 2 bases from V and 7 from J; bases not matched to a gene: 11. The CDR3 region has the DNA TGTGCCAGCAGCCAAAAGAACCCGTCGGACAGGGGTGGCTACACCTTC. Amino acids: CASSQKNPSDRGGYTF.

The chain recombines TRBV2 with TRBJ1-2; 7 positions agree with TRBD1. The CDR3 has 12 residues. Germline-derived CDR1 and CDR2 are SNHLY and FYNNEI. V shed 7 bases and J 1 base; nucleotides not matched to a gene: 0. In DNA, the CDR3 is TGTGCCAGCAACAGGGGTAACTATGGCTACACCTTC. Translation gives CASNRGNYGYTF.

The chain has TRBV29-1 and TRBJ1-2; 12 positions agree with TRBD1. Trimming removed 4 bases from V and 5 bases from J; junction bases left unmatched: 5. There are 14 residues in the CDR3. In germline, CDR1 is SQVTM, CDR2 ANQGSEA. CDR3 residues: CSVGGTGGRYGYTF. The CDR3 coding sequence is TGCAGCGTTGGCGGGACAGGGGGCCGATATGGCTACACCTTC.

A word on this clone: Additional DNA sequences in this sample encode the identical CDR3. The rearrangement uses TRBV18 and TRBJ1-5; 8 nucleotides align to TRBD1. With 3 bases clipped from V and 2 bases from J, the junction kept 6 bases outside the gene matches. The CDR3 consists of 16 residues. The germline V gene encodes CDR1 KGHSH and CDR2 LQKENI. The CDR3 loop reads CASSPGQGARNQPQHF. CDR3 DNA sequence: TGTGCCAGCTCACCTGGCCAGGGGGCCCGCAATCAGCCCCAGCATTTT.

The CDR3, as DNA: TGCGCCAGCAGCTTGGGAACAGGGGGTCAAGAGACCCAGTACTTC. Amino acid sequence: CASSLGTGGQETQYF. The chain links TRBV5-1 to TRBJ2-5, with 8 bases matching TRBD1. Trimming cost V 0 bases and J 2 bases; bases outside gene matches: 3. Germline values: CDR1 SGHRS, CDR2 YFSETQ. This CDR3 is built from 15 residues. The full variable domain, its missing parts supplied by reference TRBV5-1 and TRBJ2-5, is KAGVTQTPRYLIKTRGQQVTLSCSPISGHRSVSWYQQTPGQGLQFLFEYFSETQRNKGNFPGRFSGRQFSNSRSEMNVSTLELGDSALYLCASSLGTGGQETQYFGPGTRLLVL.

A single count supports this clone. The rearrangement links TRBV6-1 to TRBJ2-7, with 11 bases aligning to TRBD2. Germline lookup yields CDR1 MNHNS and CDR2 SASEGT. This CDR3 comprises 17 residues. After removal of 2 bases from V and 3 bases from J, the junction contained 9 bases not matched to a gene. The CDR3 coding sequence is TGTGCCAGCAGTGAACAAGACTCCGGGACTAGCGGCTACGAGCAGTACTTC. Translated, it gives CASSEQDSGTSGYEQYF.

V is TRBV7-6 and J is TRBJ1-1; D is perhaps TRBD1 (6 bases). CDR1 is SGHVS and CDR2 is FNYEAQ in the germline V gene. V was pared by 5 bases and J by 1 base, with 14 bases between. The CDR3 is 15 residues long. In nucleotides, the CDR3 is TGTGCCAGCAGCCCTACAAGGGGGTCGAACACTGAAGCTTTCTTT. Encoded protein: CASSPTRGSNTEAFF.